Following are 19 T cell receptor beta chains from one sample sequenced in a study of CD8 T cells in Susac syndrome. Random hexamers were used to reverse transcribe the RNA input (about 0.45 to 1 ug). Each CDR3 protein gets one entry after TCRdb re-called the immunoSEQ multiplex PCR reads with MiXCR. Altogether under 200,000 distinct CDR3 sequences are present, roughly 92% being singletons, with the ten largest covering 0.12%. The specimen was CD4+ T cells from PBMCs. Receptors were obtained from a human donor with Susac syndrome.

V is TRBV19 and J is TRBJ1-5, with a tentative D call TRBD1 (6 bases). The CDR3 totals 14 residues. The V gene lost 1 base and the J gene lost 5 bases, with 9 bases spanning the gap. Germline loops: CDR1 LNHDA, CDR2 SQIVND (reference sequence). This chain's CDR3 is CASSIGGAHQPQHF. In nucleotides, the CDR3 is TGTGCCAGTAGTATAGGGGGGGCCCATCAGCCCCAGCATTTT.

This clonotype was counted once. The chain's CDR3 is CASSQVVSGDNEQFF. Here the CDR3 DNA reads TGTGCCAGCAGCCAAGTAGTTTCGGGGGACAATGAGCAGTTCTTC. J is TRBJ2-1 and V is TRBV4-2, with D possibly being TRBD2 (6 bases). From germline, CDR1 is LGHNA and CDR2 YNFKEQ. CDR3 length: 15 amino acids. V was trimmed by 1 base and J by 5 bases, leaving 12 bases between them.

The sample holds a few counts of this clonotype. This sequence joins TRBV13 and TRBJ2-5; D is ambiguous. The CDR3 contains 12 residues. Germline V lookup: CDR1 PRHDT, CDR2 FYEKMQ (reference sequence). Trimming left V 1 base short and J 5 bases short, with 5 bases between. For the CDR3, the DNA is TGTGCCAGCAGCTTAGAGTTGGAGACCCAGTACTTC. Translated, it gives CASSLELETQYF. The variable domain in full, with the rest retrieved from reference TRBV13 and TRBJ2-5, is AAGVIQSPRHLIKEKRETATLKCYPIPRHDTVYWYQQGPGQDPQFLISFYEKMQSDKGSIPDRFSAQQFSDYHSELNMSSLELGDSALYFCASSLELETQYFGPGTRLLVL.

V usage is TRBV20-1 and J usage is TRBJ2-5; 12 bases agree with TRBD2. The V gene end was trimmed by 6 bases and the J gene end by 7 bases; junction bases not matched to a gene: 6. Germline-derived CDR1 and CDR2 are DFQATT and SNEGSKA (reference sequence). The CDR3 totals 13 residues. CDR3 amino acids: CSAPSGGAGTQYF. Here the CDR3 DNA reads TGCAGTGCGCCTAGCGGGGGGGCCGGGACCCAGTACTTC.

The V call is TRBV12-3 or TRBV12-4, the J call TRBJ1-1, with no clear D. With 3 bases removed from V and 4 bases from J, the gap between germline ends came to 6 bases. The CDR3 covers 12 residues. CDR3 region: CASSFKITEAFF. The CDR3 nucleotides are TGTGCCAGCAGTTTCAAGATCACTGAAGCTTTCTTT.

This rearrangement joins TRBV25-1 to TRBJ2-7; the D gene is possibly TRBD2 (7 bases). Germline V CDR1 and CDR2: MGHDK, SYGVNS. The V end was cut by 1 base, the J end by 4 bases, with 11 bases between. This CDR3 has 14 residues. The CDR3 coding sequence is TGTGCCAGCAGTGAATGGGGGGGGGCGTACGAGCAGTACTTC. It encodes CASSEWGGAYEQYF.

V and J are TRBV6-4 and TRBJ1-2, with 9 nucleotides matching TRBD1. The CDR3 totals 16 residues. The trim removed 4 bases at V and 4 bases at J, leaving 10 bases unmatched. The germline gives CDR1 MRHNA, CDR2 SNTAGT. The CDR3 reads CASSATGGLRTYGYTF. In DNA form, the CDR3 reads TGTGCCAGCAGTGCAACAGGGGGCCTGCGAACCTATGGCTACACCTTC.

The rearrangement links TRBV7-8 to TRBJ2-3; TRBD1 matches 9 bases. With 4 bases clipped from V and 1 base from J, the junction kept 6 bases outside the gene matches. Germline V gene sequence: CDR1 SGHVS, CDR2 FQNEAQ. The CDR3 sequence is 16 residues long. The CDR3 here is CASSSGRTGGTDTQYF. The DNA of the CDR3 is TGTGCCAGCAGCTCCGGACGGACAGGGGGCACAGATACGCAGTATTTT.

The J gene is TRBJ2-3, the V gene TRBV29-1; a possible D gene is TRBD1 (5 bases). CDR3 size: 13 residues. Trimming left V 4 bases short and J 4 bases short, with 12 bases between. Germline-derived CDR1 and CDR2 are SQVTM and ANQGSEA. The CDR3 loop is CSVGKGRADTQYF. The CDR3 DNA is TGCAGCGTTGGAAAGGGGCGCGCAGATACGCAGTATTTT.

The chain recombines TRBV12-5 with TRBJ2-7; D is undetermined. Trimming cost V 6 bases and J 3 bases, with 6 bases left between them. CDR1 and CDR2 (germline): LGHNT, FRNRAP. This CDR3 has 11 amino acids. CDR3 protein: CASGRDYEQYF. The CDR3 DNA is TGTGCTAGTGGCCGCGACTACGAGCAGTACTTC.

The rearrangement uses TRBV7-9 and TRBJ2-3, with D perhaps assigned TRBD1 or TRBD2 (7 bases each). The germline V and J ends were trimmed by 5 bases and 1 base, with 16 bases remaining between them. The CDR3 spans 16 residues. CDR1 and CDR2 from the germline V gene are SEHNR and FQNEAQ (reference sequence). This chain's CDR3 is CASSRQGGGRTDTQYF. In DNA form, the CDR3 reads TGTGCCAGCAGCAGACAGGGAGGGGGGCGCACAGATACGCAGTATTTT.

The CDR3 region is CASSEAGPDIPAYEQYF. The CDR3 DNA follows: TGTGCCAGCAGTGAAGCAGGGCCGGACATACCAGCCTACGAGCAGTACTTC. The V and J genes are TRBV2 and TRBJ2-7, with D possibly being TRBD1 (5 bases). This CDR3 comprises 17 residues. Germline lookup yields CDR1 SNHLY and CDR2 FYNNEI. Trimming took off 0 bases at V and 2 bases at J, with 17 bases between the two ends.

This chain links TRBV4-2 with TRBJ1-2; D call uncertain. Germline lookup yields CDR1 LGHNA and CDR2 YNFKEQ. CDR3 length equals 15 residues. V lost 0 bases to trimming and J lost 0 bases, with 8 bases between them. The CDR3, as DNA: TGTGCCAGCAGCCAAGATCTTGCCGCTAACTATGGCTACACCTTC. The encoded protein is CASSQDLAANYGYTF.

J is TRBJ2-3 and V is TRBV5-5; 15 nucleotides agree with TRBD2. CDR1 is SGHKS, CDR2 YYEKEE, per germline (reference sequence). Unmatched junction bases numbered 7, after V lost 4 bases and J lost 4 bases. The CDR3 runs to 17 residues. CDR3: CASSTIGLAGGADTQYF. DNA of the CDR3: TGTGCCAGCAGCACCATCGGACTAGCGGGGGGGGCAGATACGCAGTATTTT. Combining the CDR3 with reference TRBV5-5 and TRBJ2-3 gives the whole variable domain DAGVTQSPTHLIKTRGQQVTLRCSPISGHKSVSWYQQVLGQGPQFIFQYYEKEERGRGNFPDRFSARQFPNYSSELNVNALLLGDSALYLCASSTIGLAGGADTQYFGPGTRLTVL.

The chain uses TRBV11-1 and TRBJ2-5, with D tentatively TRBD2 (6 bases). The V end was cut by 5 bases, the J end by 0 bases, with 13 bases between. Germline V gene lookup returns CDR1 SGHAT and CDR2 FQDESV (reference sequence). This CDR3 has 15 amino acids. CDR3 bases: TGTGCCAGCAGCCCATACCGGGACTACCAAGAGACCCAGTACTTC. Protein sequence: CASSPYRDYQETQYF.

The chain is built from TRBV20-1 and TRBJ2-5, with 9 nucleotides matching TRBD2. The junction had 11 bases not matched to a gene; V was cut back by 5 bases and J by 4 bases. CDR1 is DFQATT, CDR2 SNEGSKA, per germline (reference sequence). This CDR3 contains 15 residues. Written as DNA, the CDR3 is TGCAGTGCTCCTGCTGCAGCTAGCGGGGTAGAGACCCAGTACTTC. It yields the protein CSAPAAASGVETQYF.

The chain uses TRBV24-1 and TRBJ1-2, with 7 bases lining up with TRBD1. Germline values: CDR1 KGHDR, CDR2 SFDVKD. V shed 5 bases and J 3 bases; nucleotides not matched to a gene: 11. The CDR3 loop spans 16 amino acids. CDR3 residues: CATSASDRTGHYGYTF. DNA of the CDR3: TGTGCCACCAGTGCCTCGGACAGGACGGGGCACTATGGCTACACCTTC.

The gene calls are TRBV2 and TRBJ1-1; unclear D gene. CDR3 length equals 14 residues. Germline-derived CDR1 and CDR2 are SNHLY and FYNNEI. V gave up 2 bases and J gave up 0 bases, with 7 bases separating them. The CDR3 is CASSERGLNTEAFF. The DNA for the CDR3 is TGTGCCAGCAGTGAACGCGGCCTGAACACTGAAGCTTTCTTT.

V gene TRBV4-2 combines with J gene TRBJ2-1, with 14 nucleotides matching TRBD2. CDR1 is LGHNA, CDR2 YNFKEQ, per germline. There are 18 residues in the CDR3. Trimming removed 7 bases from V and 5 bases from J; junction bases left unmatched: 13. The CDR3 nucleotides read TGTGCCAGCATAAAAGGGACTAGCGGGGGTTTTAGGGACAATGAGCAGTTCTTC. Translation: CASIKGTSGGFRDNEQFF.